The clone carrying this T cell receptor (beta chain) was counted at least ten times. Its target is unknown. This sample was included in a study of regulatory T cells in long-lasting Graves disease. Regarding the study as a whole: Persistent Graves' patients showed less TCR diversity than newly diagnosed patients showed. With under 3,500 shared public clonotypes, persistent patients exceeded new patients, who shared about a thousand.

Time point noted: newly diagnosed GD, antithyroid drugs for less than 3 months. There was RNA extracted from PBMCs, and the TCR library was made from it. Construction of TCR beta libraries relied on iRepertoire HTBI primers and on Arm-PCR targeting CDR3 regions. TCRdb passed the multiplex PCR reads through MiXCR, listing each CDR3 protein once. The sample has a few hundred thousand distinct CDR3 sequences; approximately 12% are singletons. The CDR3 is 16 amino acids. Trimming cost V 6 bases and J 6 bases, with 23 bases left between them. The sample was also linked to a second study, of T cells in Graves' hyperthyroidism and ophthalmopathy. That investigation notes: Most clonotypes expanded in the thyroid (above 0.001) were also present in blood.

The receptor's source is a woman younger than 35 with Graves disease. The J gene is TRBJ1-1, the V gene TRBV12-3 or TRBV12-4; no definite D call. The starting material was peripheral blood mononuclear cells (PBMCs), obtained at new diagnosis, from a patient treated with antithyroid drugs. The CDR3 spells CASRQNSARLGPEAFF. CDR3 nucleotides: TGTGCCAGCAGACAAAACTCGGCTCGGTTGGGTCCTGAAGCTTTCTTT.